The 20 T cell receptor beta chains in this list originate from one sample, sequenced in a study of sequential checkpoint blockade in melanoma. The treatment was: randomized to nivolumab then ipilimumab (arm A) or the reverse (arm B). TCRdb's copy holds only in-frame clones and misses some; the assay was immunoSEQ multiplex PCR. Among about 490 clones, roughly 25% were seen once, and the ten largest hold under 20%. Here the sequenced sample was tumor tissue (inferred from file names), taken from a patient given nivolumab and ipilimumab in sequence. The origin of the receptors is a human donor with melanoma.

The rearrangement joins TRBV19 to TRBJ1-2; perhaps TRBD1 as D (6 bases). The germline V gene has CDR1 LNHDA and CDR2 SQIVND (reference sequence). This CDR3 spans 14 amino acids. Trimming removed 5 bases from V and 8 bases from J, with 18 bases in between. The chain's CDR3 is CASSVRQAAMGYTF. The CDR3, as DNA: TGTGCCAGTAGTGTCCGACAGGCTGCTATGGGCTACACCTTC.

Sample share makes this clone large. The rearrangement joins TRBV6-1 to TRBJ2-2; D gene unclear. Per germline, CDR1 MNHNS and CDR2 SASEGT. With 1 base removed from V and 4 bases from J, the gap between germline ends came to 4 bases. The CDR3 is 13 amino acids. CDR3 protein: CASSEGGTGELFF. The CDR3 DNA sequence: TGTGCCAGCAGTGAAGGGGGCACCGGGGAGCTGTTTTTT.

This clone has more than one count but fewer than ten. J is TRBJ1-2 and V is TRBV7-6, with D maybe TRBD1 (5 bases). CDR1 is SGHVS, CDR2 FNYEAQ, per germline. V was cut by 5 bases and J by 0 bases, with 10 bases left in between. The CDR3 totals 14 residues. For the CDR3, the DNA is TGTGCCAGCAGCCCCGACAGAGCTAACTATGGCTACACCTTC. It encodes CASSPDRANYGYTF.

The sample holds a few counts of this clone. The rearrangement uses TRBV19 and TRBJ2-7; 7 bases line up with TRBD2. Germline V gene sequence: CDR1 LNHDA, CDR2 SQIVND (reference sequence). This CDR3 comprises 14 residues. V shed 3 bases and J 4 bases; nucleotides not matched to a gene: 6. The CDR3 sequence: CASSIYGEGYEQYF. The CDR3 region has the DNA TGTGCCAGTAGTATTTACGGGGAGGGATACGAGCAGTACTTC.

This clone was seen a few times. The chain combines TRBV4-1 with TRBJ1-2; D gene unclear. This CDR3 spans 13 amino acids. Trimming cost V 3 bases and J 8 bases, with 13 bases left between them. Germline CDR1 is MGHRA and CDR2 is YSYEKL. The CDR3: CASSQLILGGYTF. CDR3 DNA: TGCGCCAGCAGCCAGCTTATTCTAGGAGGCTACACCTTC.

This clone qualifies as large (0.1 to 1%). The gene calls are TRBV11-3 and TRBJ1-1; D is ambiguous. Deletions cut 5 bases from V and 5 bases from J, with 21 bases between. Germline loops: CDR1 SGHNT, CDR2 YENEEA. The CDR3 runs 16 residues. For the CDR3, the DNA is TGTGCCAGCAGCGTTGGGGAGACTACATCTCGGACTGAAGCTTTCTTT. It encodes CASSVGETTSRTEAFF.

This sequence joins TRBV6-8 and TRBJ1-1; TRBD1 aligns across 8 bases. Germline V gene data show CDR1 as MNHGY and CDR2 as SAAAGT. The V and J ends lost 5 bases and 2 bases, in that order; junction bases with no gene match: 7. This CDR3 comprises 15 residues. The CDR3 here is CASSLDTGGNTEAFF. The CDR3 DNA follows: TGTGCCAGCAGTCTCGATACAGGGGGTAACACTGAAGCTTTCTTT.

The V call is TRBV19, the J call TRBJ2-2, with a possible D match to TRBD2 (5 bases). With 6 bases removed from V and 9 bases from J, the gap between germline ends came to 20 bases. CDR1 LNHDA and CDR2 SQIVND come from the germline V gene (reference sequence). The CDR3 has 15 residues. In nucleotides, the CDR3 is TGTGCCAGTAGATCGGGAACAGTAGGTGTCCGGGAGCTGTTTTTT. It is translated as CASRSGTVGVRELFF. Using reference TRBV19 and TRBJ2-2 for the parts outside the CDR3, the full variable domain is DGGITQSPKYLFRKEGQNVTLSCEQNLNHDAMYWYRQDPGQGLRLIYYSQIVNDFQKGDIAEGYSVSREKKESFPLTVTSAQKNPTAFYLCASRSGTVGVRELFFGEGSRLTVL.

This clone appeared a few times. This chain joins TRBV28 and TRBJ2-2; 9 nucleotides match TRBD1. This CDR3 contains 19 residues. V lost 4 bases and J lost 7; bases outside the gene matches: 19. Germline CDR1 is MDHEN and CDR2 is SYDVKM. CDR3 amino acids: CASSWRGGTGSSIGGELFF. The CDR3 coding sequence is TGTGCCAGCAGTTGGAGAGGGGGGACAGGGTCTTCGATTGGCGGGGAGCTGTTTTTT.

In its sample, this clone was seen a few times. The chain employs TRBV23-1 and TRBJ1-5, with D maybe TRBD1 (6 bases). TRBV23-1 has ORF status, its function being uncertain. Trimming stripped 6 bases from V and 5 bases from J, with 14 bases between. This CDR3 is 14 amino acids long. The CDR3 is CASSQRGVHQPQHF. Here the CDR3 DNA reads TGCGCCAGCAGCCAAAGGGGGGTTCATCAGCCCCAGCATTTT.

The rearrangement links TRBV30 to TRBJ1-3; D gene uncertain. The CDR3 loop spans 13 amino acids. Germline CDR1 reads GTSNPN; CDR2 reads SVGIG (reference sequence). Trimming left V 3 bases short and J 4 bases short, with 10 bases between. The CDR3 DNA sequence: TGTGCCTGGAGCCCTCGCCCGGGAAACACCATATATTTT. Its translation is CAWSPRPGNTIYF.

This clone is categorized as medium-sized (0.01 to 0.1%). The chain is built from TRBV11-3 and TRBJ1-1, with 10 positions matching TRBD1. Trimming took 5 bases from V and 5 from J; bases not matched to a gene: 5. The CDR3 totals 14 residues. Germline V gives CDR1 SGHNT, CDR2 YENEEA. In DNA form, the CDR3 reads TGTGCCAGCAGCCCCGGACAGGGGGTAACTGAAGCTTTCTTT. The encoded protein is CASSPGQGVTEAFF. Complete variable domain (other parts from reference TRBV11-3 and TRBJ1-1): EAGVVQSPRYKIIEKKQPVAFWCNPISGHNTLYWYLQNLGQGPELLIRYENEEAVDDSQLPKDRFSAERLKGVDSTLKIQPAELGDSAVYLCASSPGQGVTEAFFGQGTRLTVV.

This clone has just a few counts. The chain combines TRBV11-3 with TRBJ2-7, with TRBD2 matching 7 bases. CDR1 is SGHNT, CDR2 YENEEA, per germline. J was trimmed by 4 bases and V by 7 bases; bases with no gene match: 16. CDR3 length: 16 residues. CDR3 sequence reads: CASTATGGRLRYEQYF. For the CDR3, the DNA is TGTGCCAGCACCGCGACGGGGGGACGGCTAAGGTACGAGCAGTACTTC. Using reference TRBV11-3 and TRBJ2-7 for the parts outside the CDR3, the full variable domain is EAGVVQSPRYKIIEKKQPVAFWCNPISGHNTLYWYLQNLGQGPELLIRYENEEAVDDSQLPKDRFSAERLKGVDSTLKIQPAELGDSAVYLCASTATGGRLRYEQYFGPGTRLTVT.

V and J are TRBV29-1 and TRBJ1-2; 10 positions match TRBD1. This CDR3 has 13 residues. Unmatched junction bases numbered 3, after V lost 6 bases and J lost 2 bases. Germline V lookup: CDR1 SQVTM, CDR2 ANQGSEA. Here the CDR3 reads CSVPGQGNYGYTF. The CDR3 DNA is TGCAGCGTGCCGGGACAGGGGAACTATGGCTACACCTTC.

The CDR3 loop is CASSSGTDATNEKLFF. Here the CDR3 DNA reads TGTGCCAGCAGTTCCGGGACGGATGCAACTAATGAAAAACTGTTTTTT. This rearrangement joins TRBV6-8 to TRBJ1-4; D perhaps matches TRBD1 (5 bases). V lost 4 bases and J 0 bases, leaving 12 bases between the germline ends. Germline lookup yields CDR1 MNHGY and CDR2 SAAAGT. The CDR3 length is 16 residues.

The chain is built from TRBV12-5 and TRBJ1-5; D remains ambiguous. Germline assignment: CDR1 LGHNT and CDR2 FRNRAP. The CDR3 loop spans 13 amino acids. V lost 4 bases and J 4 bases, leaving 8 bases between the germline ends. In DNA, the CDR3 is TGTGCTAGTGGTTACGACGGTAATCAGCCCCAGCATTTT. Translating gives CASGYDGNQPQHF.

The chain carries TRBV7-7 and TRBJ2-1, with 7 bases fitting TRBD1. CDR1 SSHAT and CDR2 FNYEAQ come from the germline V gene (reference sequence). V lost 10 bases, J lost 5 bases, and 11 bases stayed unmatched. The CDR3 runs to 14 residues. CDR3 amino acids: CATEGQNQDNEQFF. As DNA, the CDR3 is TGTGCCACCGAGGGACAGAACCAGGACAATGAGCAGTTCTTC. Filled out from reference TRBV7-7 and TRBJ2-1, the complete variable domain reads GAGVSQSPRYKVTKRGQDVTLRCDPISSHATLYWYQQALGQGPEFLTYFNYEAQPDKSGLPSDRFSAERPEGSISTLTIQRTEQRDSAMYRCATEGQNQDNEQFFGPGTRLTVL.

The chain recombines TRBV11-3 with TRBJ2-1; D may correspond to TRBD1 or TRBD2 (5 bases each). V lost 6 bases, J lost 8 bases, and 17 bases lay in between. CDR1 SGHNT and CDR2 YENEEA come from the germline V gene. The CDR3 covers 14 residues. CDR3 sequence reads: CASSYRDGKDEQFF. CDR3 nucleotides: TGTGCCAGCAGTTACCGGGACGGCAAGGATGAGCAGTTCTTC.

V is TRBV30 and J is TRBJ2-5; 8 nucleotides align to TRBD1. The CDR3 totals 12 residues. The V gene end was trimmed by 5 bases and the J gene end by 5 bases; junction bases not matched to a gene: 4. CDR1 GTSNPN and CDR2 SVGIG come from the germline V gene (reference sequence). The CDR3 spells CAWGTGGETQYF. CDR3 sequence (DNA): TGTGCCTGGGGCACAGGGGGGGAGACCCAGTACTTC.

This clone is categorized as medium-sized (0.01 to 0.1%). At one end, the junction sequence differs from germline, possibly due to a read error. The gene calls are TRBV6-8 and TRBJ2-3; D is possibly TRBD1 (6 bases). CDR3 length: 16 amino acids. The germline gives CDR1 MNHGY, CDR2 SAAAGT. The CDR3 protein is CASSDSSRGDTDTQYF. The CDR3 bases are TGTGCCAGCAGTGACTCGAGCAGGGGCGACACAGATACGCAGTATTTT.